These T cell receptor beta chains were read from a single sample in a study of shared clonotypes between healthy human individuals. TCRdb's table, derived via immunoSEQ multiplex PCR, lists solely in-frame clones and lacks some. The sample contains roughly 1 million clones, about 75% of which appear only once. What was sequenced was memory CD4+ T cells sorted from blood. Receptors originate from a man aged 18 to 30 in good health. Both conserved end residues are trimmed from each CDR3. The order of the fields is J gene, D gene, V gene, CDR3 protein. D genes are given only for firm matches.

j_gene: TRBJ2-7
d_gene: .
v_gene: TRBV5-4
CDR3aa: ASSLEPHLSSYEQY

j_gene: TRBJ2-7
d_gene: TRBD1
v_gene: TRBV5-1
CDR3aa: ASSLGFWGTGDAYEQY

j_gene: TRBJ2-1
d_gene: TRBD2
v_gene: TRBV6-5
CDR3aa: ASSRGGREQF

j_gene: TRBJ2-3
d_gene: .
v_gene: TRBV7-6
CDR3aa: ASSLSRGWDTQY

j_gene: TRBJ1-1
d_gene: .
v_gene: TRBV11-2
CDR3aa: ASSPIIEAF

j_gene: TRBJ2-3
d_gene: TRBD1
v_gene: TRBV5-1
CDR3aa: ASSTGTGASTDTQY

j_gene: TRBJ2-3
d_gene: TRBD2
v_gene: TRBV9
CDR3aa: ASSPKPTSGRSDTQY

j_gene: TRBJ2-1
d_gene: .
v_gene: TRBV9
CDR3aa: ASSQTGRGYNEQF

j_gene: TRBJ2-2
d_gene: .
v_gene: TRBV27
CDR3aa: ASSSPWAGELF

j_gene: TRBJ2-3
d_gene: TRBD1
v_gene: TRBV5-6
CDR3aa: ASSPRTGGRGDTQY

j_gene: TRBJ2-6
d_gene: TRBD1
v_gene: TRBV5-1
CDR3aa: ASSRDRAGANVLT

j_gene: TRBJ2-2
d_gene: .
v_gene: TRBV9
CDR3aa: ASSVRVDTGELF

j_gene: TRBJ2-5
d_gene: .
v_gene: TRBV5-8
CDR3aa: ASSLEGTGLAETQY

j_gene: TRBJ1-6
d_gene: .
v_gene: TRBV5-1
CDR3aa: ASSSRENSPLH

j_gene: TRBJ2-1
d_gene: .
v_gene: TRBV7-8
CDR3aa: ASSRNPSSSYNEQF

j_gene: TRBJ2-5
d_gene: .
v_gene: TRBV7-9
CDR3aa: ASSLAALKETQY

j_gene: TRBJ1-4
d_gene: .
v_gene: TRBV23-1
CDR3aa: ASRPGQVEWRTNEKLF

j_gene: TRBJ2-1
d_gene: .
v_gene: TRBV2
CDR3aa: ASSYTSLDSLDFHNEQF

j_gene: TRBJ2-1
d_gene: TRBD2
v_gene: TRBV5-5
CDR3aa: ASSLGLAVYNEQF

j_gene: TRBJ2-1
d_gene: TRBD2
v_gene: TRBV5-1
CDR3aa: ASSILAGGPGEQF

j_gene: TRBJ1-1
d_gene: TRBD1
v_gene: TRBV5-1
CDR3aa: ASSGWDRNTEAF

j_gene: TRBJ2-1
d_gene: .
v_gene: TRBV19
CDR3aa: ASSTPAGLYNEQF

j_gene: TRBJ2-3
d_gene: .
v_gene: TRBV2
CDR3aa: ASSEKSSTDTQY

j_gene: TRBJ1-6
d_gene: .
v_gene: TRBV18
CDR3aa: ASSPTKNSPLH

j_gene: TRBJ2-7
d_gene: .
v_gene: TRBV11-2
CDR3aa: ASSLAWEARGSSREQY

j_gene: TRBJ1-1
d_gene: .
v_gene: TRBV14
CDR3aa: ASSQDAGTVDTEAF

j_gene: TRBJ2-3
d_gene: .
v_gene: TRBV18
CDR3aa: ASSPPTRTDTQY

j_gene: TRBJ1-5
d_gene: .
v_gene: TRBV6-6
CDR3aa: ASNNPARGRLQPQH

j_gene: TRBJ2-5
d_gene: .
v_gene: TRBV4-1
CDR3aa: ASSQGGEGGETQY

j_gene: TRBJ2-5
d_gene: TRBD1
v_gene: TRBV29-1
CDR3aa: SVGEGARETQY

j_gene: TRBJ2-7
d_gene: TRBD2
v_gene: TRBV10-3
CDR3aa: AISSGFADEQY

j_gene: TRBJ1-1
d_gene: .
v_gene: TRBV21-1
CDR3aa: ASNRTLLGTEAF

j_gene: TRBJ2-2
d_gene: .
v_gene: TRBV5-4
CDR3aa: ASSLGGHNTGELF

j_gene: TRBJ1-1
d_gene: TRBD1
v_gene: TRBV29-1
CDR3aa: SVGTDRGIGEAF

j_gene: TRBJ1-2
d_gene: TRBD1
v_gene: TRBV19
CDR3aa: ASSPPGTGAYGYT

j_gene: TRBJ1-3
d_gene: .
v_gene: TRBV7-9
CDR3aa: ASSNVEVSGNTIY

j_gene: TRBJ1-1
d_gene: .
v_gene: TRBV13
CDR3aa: ASSPLGRIGETEAF

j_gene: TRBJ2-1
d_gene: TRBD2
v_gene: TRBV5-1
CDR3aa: ASSLVGTSGNNEQF

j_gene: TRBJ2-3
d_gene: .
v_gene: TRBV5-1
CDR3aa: ASSLAVSGEADTQY

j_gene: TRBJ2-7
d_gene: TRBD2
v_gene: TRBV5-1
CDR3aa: ASSLGTSSLEQY

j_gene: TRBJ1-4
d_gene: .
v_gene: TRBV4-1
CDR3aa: ASSQDATVEKLF

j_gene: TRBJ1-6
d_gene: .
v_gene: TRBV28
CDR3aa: ASSGEAYNSPLH

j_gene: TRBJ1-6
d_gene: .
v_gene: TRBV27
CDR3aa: ASSLNGSPLH

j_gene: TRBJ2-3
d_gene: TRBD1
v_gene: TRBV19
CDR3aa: ASRHRGFTDTQY

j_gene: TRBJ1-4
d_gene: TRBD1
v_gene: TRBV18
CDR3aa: ASSPTGVTNEKLF

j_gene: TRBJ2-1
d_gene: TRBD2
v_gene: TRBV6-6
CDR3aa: ASSQLAGGYNEQF

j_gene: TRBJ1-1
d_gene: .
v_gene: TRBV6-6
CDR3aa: ASSQLGGGANTEAF

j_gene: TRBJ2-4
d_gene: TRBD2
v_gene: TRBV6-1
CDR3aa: ASSEATILAGMGLAKNIQY

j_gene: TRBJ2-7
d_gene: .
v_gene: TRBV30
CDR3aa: AWCEPETSYEQY

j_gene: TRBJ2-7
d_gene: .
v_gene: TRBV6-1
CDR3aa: ASSIYEQY

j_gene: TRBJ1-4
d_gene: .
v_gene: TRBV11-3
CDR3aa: ASSLDHGQWK

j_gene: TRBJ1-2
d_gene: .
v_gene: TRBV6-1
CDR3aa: ASSATRDYGYT